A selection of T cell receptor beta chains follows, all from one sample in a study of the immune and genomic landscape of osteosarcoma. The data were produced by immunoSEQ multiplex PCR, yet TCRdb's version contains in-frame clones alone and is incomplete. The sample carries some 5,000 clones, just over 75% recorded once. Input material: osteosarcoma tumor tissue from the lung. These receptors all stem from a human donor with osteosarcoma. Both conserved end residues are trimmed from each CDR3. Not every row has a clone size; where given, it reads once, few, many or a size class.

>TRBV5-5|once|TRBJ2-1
ASSSGLAGPYNEQF
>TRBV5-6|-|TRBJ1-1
ASSFGRPGTEAF
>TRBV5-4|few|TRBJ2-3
ASRRVGGSQDTQY
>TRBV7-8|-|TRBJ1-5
ASSTHDRPTPNQPQH
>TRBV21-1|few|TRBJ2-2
ASSASGTANTGELF
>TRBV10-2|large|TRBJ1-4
ASSESWTEGEKLF
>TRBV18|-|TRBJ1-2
ASSRDGYYGYT
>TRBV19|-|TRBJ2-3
ASSIDRGHADTQY
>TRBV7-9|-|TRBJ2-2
ASSLRSRGDTGELF
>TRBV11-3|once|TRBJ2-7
ASSPDRGPSYEQY
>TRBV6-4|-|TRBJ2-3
ASRDGQGDTDTQY
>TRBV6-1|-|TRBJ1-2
ASSEAGLYGYT
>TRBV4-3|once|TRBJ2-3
ASSQVVGTDTQY
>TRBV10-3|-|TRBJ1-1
AISDRGPYTEAF
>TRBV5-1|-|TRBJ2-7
ASSLVFLGHEQY
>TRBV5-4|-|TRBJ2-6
ASSNPGLAGGPGANVLT
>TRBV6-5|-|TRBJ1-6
ASSYRTGTRDSPLH
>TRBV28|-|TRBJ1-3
ASSDSGGNTIY
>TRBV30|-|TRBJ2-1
AHRRDPGDEQF
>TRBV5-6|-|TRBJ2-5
ASSFSETQY
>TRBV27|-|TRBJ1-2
AIGTGPGGYT
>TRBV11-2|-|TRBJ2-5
ASSSVPGQNLQETQY
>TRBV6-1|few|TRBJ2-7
ASSKWTSGKDEQY
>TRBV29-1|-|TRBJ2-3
SSTEASGYTDTQY
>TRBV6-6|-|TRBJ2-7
ASSYQEPYEQY
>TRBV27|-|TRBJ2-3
ASSPTRAYTDTQY
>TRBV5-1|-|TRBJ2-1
ASSIPGLAGGPHNEQF
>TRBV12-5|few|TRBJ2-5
ASGFSGMGETQY
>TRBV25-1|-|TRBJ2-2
ASSELAGVRTGELF
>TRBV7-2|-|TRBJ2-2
ASSFRSGRVAGELF
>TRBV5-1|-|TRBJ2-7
ASSLELFGRNYEQY
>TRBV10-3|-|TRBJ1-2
AISEGTFYGYT
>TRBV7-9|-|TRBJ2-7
ASSPRQGPSYEQY
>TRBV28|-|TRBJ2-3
ASSLGGADTQY
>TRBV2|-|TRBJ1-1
ASRDRGPEAF
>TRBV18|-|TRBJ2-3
ASSVGTSSTDTQY
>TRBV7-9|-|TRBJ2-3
ASSSSRVDTQY
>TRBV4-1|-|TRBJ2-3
ASRGVGDTQY
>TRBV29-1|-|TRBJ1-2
SVGGQGRNGYT
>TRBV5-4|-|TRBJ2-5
ASSLWETQY
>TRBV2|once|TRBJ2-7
ASKTAYEQY
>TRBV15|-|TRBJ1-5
ATALGSNQPQH
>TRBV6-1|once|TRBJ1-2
ASSEGQGAYGYT
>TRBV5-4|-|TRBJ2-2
ASSLSTGELF
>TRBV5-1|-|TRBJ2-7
ASSAGGMSSYEQY
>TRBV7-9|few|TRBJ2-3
ASSLGRGSSDTQY
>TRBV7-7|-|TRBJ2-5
ASSLGLAGRQETQY
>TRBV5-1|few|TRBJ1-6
ASSPRDVRNSPLH
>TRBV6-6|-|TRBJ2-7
ASNLGQVSYEQY
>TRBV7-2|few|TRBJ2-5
ASSLWTSGPQETQY
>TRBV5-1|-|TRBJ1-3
ASSVGPTSGNTIY
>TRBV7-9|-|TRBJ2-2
ASSFGPPPGELF
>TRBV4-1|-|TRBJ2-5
ASSQGLASQETQY
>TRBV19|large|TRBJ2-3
ASSISPSGRGDTQY